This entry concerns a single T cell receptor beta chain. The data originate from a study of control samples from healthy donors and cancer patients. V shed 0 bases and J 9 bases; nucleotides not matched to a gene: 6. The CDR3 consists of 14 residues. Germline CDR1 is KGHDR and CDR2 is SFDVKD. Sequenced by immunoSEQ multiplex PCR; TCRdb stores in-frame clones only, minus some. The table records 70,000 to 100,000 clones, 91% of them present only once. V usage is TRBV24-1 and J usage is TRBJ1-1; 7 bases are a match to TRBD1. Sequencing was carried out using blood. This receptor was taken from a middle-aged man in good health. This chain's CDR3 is CATSDLTSGGKAFF. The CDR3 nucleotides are TGTGCCACCAGTGATTTGACATCAGGGGGGAAAGCTTTCTTT.